The entry that follows covers one T cell receptor beta chain sequence. What it recognizes is unknown. This entry belongs to a study of OX40 agonist ivuxolimab in advanced cancers. The overall study: From 23 to 79 years was the age range, with a mean of approximately 58 years, and over 70% were male. Broader study findings: Still undetermined is the antigen specificity of the expanded peripheral T cells. Circulating CD4+ and CD8+ T cells showed clonal expansion by week 6 at 0.1 to 3.0 mg/kg.

TCRdb's copy holds only in-frame clones and misses some; the assay was immunoSEQ multiplex PCR. The sample lists tens of thousands of clones, around nine tenths occurring once. CDR1 is SQVTM and CDR2 is ANQGSEA in the germline V gene. Germline trimming cut 4 bases from V and 5 bases from J; bases unmatched to any gene: 9. This CDR3 spans 14 amino acids. The chain couples TRBV29-1 to TRBJ2-3; 7 nucleotides align to TRBD2. The sequencing used CD4+ or CD8+ T cells sorted from blood, collected in a trial of the OX40 agonist ivuxolimab. The receptor's source is an adult with an advanced solid tumor such as melanoma, head and neck, liver or kidney cancer. The CDR3 reads CSVAGRAGKDTQYF. The CDR3 coding sequence is TGCAGCGTTGCGGGGCGAGCGGGAAAAGATACGCAGTATTTT.